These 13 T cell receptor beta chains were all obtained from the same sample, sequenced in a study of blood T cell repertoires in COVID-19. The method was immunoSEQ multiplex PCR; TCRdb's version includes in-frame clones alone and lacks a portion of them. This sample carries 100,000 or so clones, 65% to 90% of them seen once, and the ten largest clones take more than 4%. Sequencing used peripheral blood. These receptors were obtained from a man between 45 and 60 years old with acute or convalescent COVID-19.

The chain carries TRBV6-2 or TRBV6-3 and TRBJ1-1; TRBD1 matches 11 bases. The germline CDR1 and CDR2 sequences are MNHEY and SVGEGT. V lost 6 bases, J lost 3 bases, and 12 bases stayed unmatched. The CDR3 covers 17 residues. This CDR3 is CASSPIGQGALDTEAFF. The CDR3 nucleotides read TGTGCCAGCAGCCCAATTGGACAGGGGGCTTTGGACACTGAAGCTTTCTTT.

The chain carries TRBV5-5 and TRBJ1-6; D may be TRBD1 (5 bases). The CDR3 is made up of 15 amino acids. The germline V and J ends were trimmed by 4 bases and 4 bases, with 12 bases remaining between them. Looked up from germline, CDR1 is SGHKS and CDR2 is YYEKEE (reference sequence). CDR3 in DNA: TGTGCCAGCAGCCTTATTGGGACTTATAATTCACCCCTCCACTTT. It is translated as CASSLIGTYNSPLHF.

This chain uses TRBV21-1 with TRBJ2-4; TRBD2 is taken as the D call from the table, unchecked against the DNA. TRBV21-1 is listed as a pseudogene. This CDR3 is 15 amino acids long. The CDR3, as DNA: TGTGCCAGCAGCAGGGACTACCCCCCAAAAAACATTCAGTACTTC. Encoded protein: CASSRDYPPKNIQYF.

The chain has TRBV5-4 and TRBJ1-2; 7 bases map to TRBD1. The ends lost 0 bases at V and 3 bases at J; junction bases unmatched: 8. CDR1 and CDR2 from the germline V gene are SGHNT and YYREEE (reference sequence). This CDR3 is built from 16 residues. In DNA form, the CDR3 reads TGTGCCAGCAGCTTGGCCGGAGGGGGCGCTGACTATGGCTACACCTTC. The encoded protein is CASSLAGGGADYGYTF.

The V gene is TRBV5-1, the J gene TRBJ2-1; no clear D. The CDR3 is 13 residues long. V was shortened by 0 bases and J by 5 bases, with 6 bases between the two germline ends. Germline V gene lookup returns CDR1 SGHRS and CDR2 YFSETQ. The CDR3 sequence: CASSLGTDNEQFF. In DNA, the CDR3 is TGCGCCAGCAGCTTGGGTACGGACAATGAGCAGTTCTTC.

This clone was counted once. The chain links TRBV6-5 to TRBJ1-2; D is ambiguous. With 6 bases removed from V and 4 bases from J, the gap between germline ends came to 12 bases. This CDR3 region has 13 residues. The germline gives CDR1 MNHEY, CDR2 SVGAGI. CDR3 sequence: CASSQLGFYGYTF. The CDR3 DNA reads TGTGCCAGCAGCCAACTGGGCTTCTATGGCTACACCTTC.

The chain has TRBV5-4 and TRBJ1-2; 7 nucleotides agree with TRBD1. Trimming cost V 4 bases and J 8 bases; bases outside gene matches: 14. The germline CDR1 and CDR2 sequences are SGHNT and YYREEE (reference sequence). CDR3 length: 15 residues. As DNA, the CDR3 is TGTGCCAGCAGCCGCTACGACAGGGAATCGGGGGGCTACACCTTC. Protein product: CASSRYDRESGGYTF.

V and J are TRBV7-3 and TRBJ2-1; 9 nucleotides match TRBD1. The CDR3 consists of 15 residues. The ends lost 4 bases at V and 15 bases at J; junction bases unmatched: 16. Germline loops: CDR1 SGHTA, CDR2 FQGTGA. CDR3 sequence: CASSSGTGTGLGLFF. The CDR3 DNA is TGTGCCAGCAGCTCTGGGACAGGGACCGGGCTCGGACTGTTCTTC.

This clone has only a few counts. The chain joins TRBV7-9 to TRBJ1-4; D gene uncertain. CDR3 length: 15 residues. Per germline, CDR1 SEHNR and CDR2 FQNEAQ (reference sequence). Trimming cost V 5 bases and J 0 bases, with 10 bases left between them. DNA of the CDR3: TGTGCCAGCAGCCCCGTTGGAGCAACTAATGAAAAACTGTTTTTT. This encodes CASSPVGATNEKLFF.

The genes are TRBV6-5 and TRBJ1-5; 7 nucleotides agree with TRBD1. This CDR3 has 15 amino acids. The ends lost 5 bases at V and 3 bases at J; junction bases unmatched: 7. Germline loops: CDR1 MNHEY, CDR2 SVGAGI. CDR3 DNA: TGTGCCAGCAGTCGGGGACAGACCAACAATCAGCCCCAGCATTTT. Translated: CASSRGQTNNQPQHF.

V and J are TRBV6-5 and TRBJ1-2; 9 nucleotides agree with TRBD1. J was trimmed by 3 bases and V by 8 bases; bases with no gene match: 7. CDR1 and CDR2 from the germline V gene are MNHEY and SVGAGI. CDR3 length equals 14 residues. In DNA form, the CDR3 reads TGTGCCAGCGGAAGACAGGGGGGGGACTATGGCTACACCTTC. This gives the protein CASGRQGGDYGYTF.

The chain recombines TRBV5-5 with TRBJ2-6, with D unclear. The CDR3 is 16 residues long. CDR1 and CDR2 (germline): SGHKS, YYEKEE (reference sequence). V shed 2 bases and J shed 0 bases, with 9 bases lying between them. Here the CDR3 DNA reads TGTGCCAGCAGCTTTTTTGGAGTCTCTGGGGCCAACGTCCTGACTTTC. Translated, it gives CASSFFGVSGANVLTF.

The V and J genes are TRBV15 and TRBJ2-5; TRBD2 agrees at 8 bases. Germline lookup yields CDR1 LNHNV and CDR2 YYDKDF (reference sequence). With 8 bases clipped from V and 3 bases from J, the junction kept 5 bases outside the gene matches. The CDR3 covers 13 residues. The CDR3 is CATGSGLEETQYF. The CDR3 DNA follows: TGTGCCACCGGCTCGGGACTAGAAGAGACCCAGTACTTC.